The next 9 T cell receptor beta chains were all read from a single sample in a study of STAT3 mutations in large granular lymphocyte leukemia. Notes on the study in general: At least one immunodominant TCR beta clonotype appeared in every T-cell large granular lymphocyte leukemia patient.

Which antigens these TCRs recognize remains unknown. Using immunoSEQ multiplex PCR, the repertoire was profiled, and TCRdb retains in-frame clones only, with some absent. This table has tens of thousands of clones, about 81% appearing once. The sequencing input was PBMCs. The receptors shown here come from a human donor with T large granular lymphocyte leukemia. Some clones in this sample may be carry-over from other donors' samples.

The chain employs TRBV5-4 and TRBJ2-5; 15 bases map to TRBD2. V trimming: 4 bases; J trimming: 1 base; junction bases outside the gene matches: 5. The germline CDR1 and CDR2 sequences are SGHNT and YYREEE (reference sequence). The CDR3 is 17 residues long. CDR3 in amino acids: CASSPGLAGGSQETQYF. The CDR3 DNA is TGTGCCAGCAGCCCGGGACTAGCGGGGGGATCCCAAGAGACCCAGTACTTC.

This rearrangement joins TRBV6-5 to TRBJ1-2, with D perhaps TRBD1 (6 bases). In germline, CDR1 is MNHEY, CDR2 SVGAGI. CDR3 size: 13 residues. V was pared by 5 bases and J by 3 bases, with 10 bases between. CDR3 coding DNA: TGTGCCAGCAGTAGACAGGTGTACTATGGCTACACCTTC. The encoded protein is CASSRQVYYGYTF.

This clone has a handful of counts. CDR3 sequence reads: CSVATSGGANGQFF. CDR3 in DNA: TGCAGCGTGGCTACTAGCGGGGGGGCCAACGGGCAGTTCTTC. The chain is built from TRBV29-1 and TRBJ2-1; 13 bases fit TRBD2. The CDR3 has 14 residues. Losses at the gene ends were 6 bases for V and 12 bases for J; bases not matched to a gene: 11. CDR1 is SQVTM, CDR2 ANQGSEA, per germline.

The chain has TRBV1 and TRBJ1-1. TRBV1 is annotated as a pseudogene. The CDR3 consists of 18 residues. The CDR3 here is CTSSQDLSGRYRNTEAFF. The CDR3 bases are TGCACCAGCAGCCAAGATCTATCAGGGAGGTACAGGAACACTGAAGCTTTCTTT.

The V gene is TRBV7-2, the J gene TRBJ1-1; D perhaps matches TRBD1 (5 bases). The V end was cut by 5 bases, the J end by 6 bases, with 13 bases between. Germline CDR1 and CDR2: SGHTA and FQGNSA. This CDR3 region has 13 residues. CDR3 nucleotides: TGTGCCAGCAGCCCTAGAGACAGCCCTGAAGCTTTCTTT. Protein sequence: CASSPRDSPEAFF.

This clone has only one observation. The chain uses TRBV28 and TRBJ2-7; D gene ambiguous. V gave up 5 bases and J gave up 6 bases, with 14 bases separating them. The CDR3 sequence is 13 residues long. CDR1 and CDR2 from the germline V gene are MDHEN and SYDVKM. The CDR3 protein is CASSRSTVIEQYV. CDR3 DNA: TGTGCCAGCAGTCGATCTACAGTTATCGAGCAGTACGTC.

The gene calls are TRBV28 and TRBJ2-6, with D perhaps matching TRBD2 (7 bases). Germline V gene data show CDR1 as MDHEN and CDR2 as SYDVKM. Trimming took 4 bases from V and 2 from J, leaving 12 bases between them. The CDR3 covers 16 residues. CDR3 region: CASSSRGGTGANVLTF. CDR3 sequence (DNA): TGTGCCAGCAGTTCTAGGGGGGGCACTGGGGCCAACGTCCTGACTTTC.

This clone has just a few counts. The CDR3 loop reads CASSYATQGNSPLHF. As DNA, the CDR3 is TGTGCCAGCAGTTATGCAACACAGGGAAATTCACCCCTCCACTTT. The chain couples TRBV6-6 to TRBJ1-6; possibly TRBD1 for D (6 bases). V lost 3 bases to trimming and J lost 7 bases, with 13 bases between them. Germline CDR1 and CDR2: MNHNY and SVGAGI (reference sequence). This CDR3 contains 15 residues.

The chain recombines TRBV19 with TRBJ1-1, with D perhaps TRBD1 (5 bases). Trimming left V 3 bases short and J 1 base short, with 12 bases between. This CDR3 comprises 15 residues. CDR1 is LNHDA and CDR2 is SQIVND in the germline V gene (reference sequence). As DNA, the CDR3 is TGTGCCAGTAGTATCGGGGCAGGTTGGAACACTGAAGCTTTCTTT. It translates to CASSIGAGWNTEAFF. Together with reference TRBV19 and TRBJ1-1, the CDR3 gives the full variable domain: DGGITQSPKYLFRKEGQNVTLSCEQNLNHDAMYWYRQDPGQGLRLIYYSQIVNDFQKGDIAEGYSVSREKKESFPLTVTSAQKNPTAFYLCASSIGAGWNTEAFFGQGTRLTVV.